The rows below give T cell receptor beta chains drawn from one sample of a study of CD8 T cells in Susac syndrome. MiXCR was run by TCRdb on the immunoSEQ multiplex PCR reads, yielding one entry per CDR3 protein. Among fewer than 85,000 distinct CDR3 sequences, approximately 93% were seen once, and the ten largest hold more than 0.4%. Sequencing was performed on CD8+ T cells from PBMCs. The receptors were gathered from a human donor with Susac syndrome. CDR3s include the opening cysteine and the closing phenylalanine or tryptophan. D genes are given only for firm matches. Rows may omit the clone size; those that give it use once, few, many or a size class.

j_call d_call clone_size v_call cdr3_aa cdr3_nt
TRBJ2-1 NA NA TRBV27 CASSLAQNYNEQFF TGTGCCAGCAGTTTGGCACAGAACTACAATGAGCAGTTCTTC
TRBJ1-5 TRBD1 NA TRBV5-1 CASSITRDRGFRSSNQPQHF TGCGCCAGCAGCATCACCCGGGACAGGGGTTTTCGGAGTAGCAATCAGCCCCAGCATTTT
TRBJ2-7 TRBD1 NA TRBV7-9 CASSPRTGLTYEQYF TGTGCCAGCAGCCCTCGGACAGGTCTTACCTACGAGCAGTACTTC
TRBJ2-2 TRBD2 once TRBV7-3 CASSLSKLAPGELFF TGTGCCAGCAGCCTCTCAAAACTAGCGCCCGGGGAGCTGTTTTTT
TRBJ1-2 NA NA TRBV3-1 CASSQDDWRIYGYTF TGTGCCAGCAGCCAAGATGATTGGAGAATCTATGGCTACACCTTC
TRBJ1-5 NA NA TRBV20-1 CSARIGRGGNQPQHF TGCAGTGCTAGAATAGGGCGCGGGGGAAATCAGCCCCAGCATTTT
TRBJ2-7 NA NA TRBV2 CASSEAGVSSYEQYF TGTGCCAGCAGTGAAGCAGGGGTGTCCTCCTACGAGCAGTACTTC
TRBJ2-7 NA NA TRBV20-1 CSARHRVLGSYEQYF TGCAGTGCTAGACACAGGGTCTTGGGCTCCTACGAGCAGTACTTC
TRBJ2-5 NA once TRBV9 CASSVGDGGTQYF TGTGCCAGCAGCGTAGGGGACGGGGGTACCCAGTACTTC
TRBJ2-6 TRBD2 NA TRBV4-3 CASSQGGSSSGANVLTF TGCGCCAGCAGCCAGGGAGGGAGCTCCTCTGGGGCCAACGTCCTGACTTTC
TRBJ2-6 NA NA TRBV9 CASSLYGSGANVLTF TGTGCCAGCAGCCTTTACGGCTCTGGGGCCAACGTCCTGACTTTC
TRBJ1-6 TRBD1 once TRBV30 CAWSEGADSPLHF TGTGCCTGGAGCGAGGGGGCGGATTCACCCCTCCACTTT
TRBJ2-7 TRBD1 NA TRBV10-3 CAISEPPGQGNYEQYF TGTGCCATCAGTGAGCCTCCGGGACAGGGAAATTACGAGCAGTACTTC
TRBJ1-1 NA NA TRBV11-1 CASSRGGPTEAFF TGTGCCAGCAGCCGGGGAGGGCCCACTGAAGCTTTCTTT
TRBJ2-6 TRBD1 NA TRBV7-9 CASSIRQGASTGANVLTF TGTGCCAGCAGTATTCGACAGGGGGCGTCCACTGGGGCCAACGTCCTGACTTTC
TRBJ1-5 NA NA TRBV20-1 CSAREESNQPQHF TGCAGTGCTAGAGAGGAAAGCAATCAGCCCCAGCATTTT
TRBJ1-1 NA NA TRBV7-9 CASSPPGGLNTEAFF TGTGCCAGCAGCCCCCCCGGGGGGTTGAACACTGAAGCTTTCTTT
TRBJ2-3 NA NA TRBV7-2 CASSFRGLGTDTQYF TGTGCCAGCAGCTTCAGAGGCTTAGGCACAGATACGCAGTATTTT
TRBJ1-2 NA NA TRBV3-1 CASSTRVPGGYTF TGTGCCAGCAGTACCAGGGTGCCCGGGGGCTACACCTTC
TRBJ1-2 TRBD1 NA TRBV9 CASSHHTGDRTNYGYTF TGTGCCAGCAGCCACCACACCGGGGACAGGACGAACTATGGCTACACCTTC